This T cell receptor beta chain was observed in a study of shared clonotypes between healthy human individuals. Background on the study: Each donor contributed plates that comprised three CD4 naive, three CD4 memory, two CD8 naive and one CD8 memory. Study conclusions and caveats: The donor pool, a small one, limited the genetic and exposure-history diversity represented.

A deep-level run was used for the assay. Sequencing was performed with immunoSEQ multiplex PCR; in TCRdb, only in-frame clones are kept and a portion is missing. The repertoire consists of about 1.1 million clones, with approximately 80% occurring once and the leading ten covering roughly 0.57%. Germline CDR1 SGHTA, CDR2 FQGNSA. The CDR3 runs 14 residues. V was pared by 8 bases and J by 0 bases, with 11 bases between. On this clone itself: Its antigen is still unknown.

The sequencing input was memory CD4+ T cells from PBMCs. The subset denotes: CD45RA-negative fraction. The receptor was derived from a man aged 18-30 years in good health. Some clones in this sample may be carry-over from other donors' samples. V usage is TRBV7-2 and J usage is TRBJ2-1; a possible D gene is TRBD2 (5 bases). CDR3 protein: CASGLGSSYNEQFF. In nucleotides, the CDR3 is TGTGCCAGCGGACTTGGGAGCTCCTACAATGAGCAGTTCTTC.